Listed below are T cell receptor beta chains from one sample, sequenced in a study of T cell repertoires in cytomegalovirus infection. TCRdb re-analysed the reads in MiXCR, keeping a single row per CDR3 protein. Altogether 97,000 or so distinct CDR3 sequences are present, approximately 15% being singletons, with the ten largest covering 8%. The sample consisted of PBMCs. The receptors come from a human donor in good health (CMV status not recorded). Some clones in this sample may be carry-over from other donors' samples. The conserved cysteine and the conserved F or W are not part of the CDR3 here. Clone size is given for some rows only: seen once, a few or many times, or a class if the clone is expanded.

J gene: TRBJ2-7; V gene: TRBV19; clone size: many; CDR3 protein: ASSVWDISEQY
J gene: TRBJ1-5; V gene: TRBV7-2; clone size: many; CDR3 protein: ASSTGTGNQPQH
J gene: TRBJ1-2; V gene: TRBV4-1; clone size: many; CDR3 protein: ASSQDNEGNGYT
J gene: TRBJ1-1; V gene: TRBV10-3; clone size: few; CDR3 protein: AISGGRDEAF
J gene: TRBJ2-3; V gene: TRBV18; clone size: NA; CDR3 protein: ASSPRLDPTDTQY
J gene: TRBJ2-1; V gene: TRBV7-6; clone size: NA; CDR3 protein: ASTPEASNEQF
J gene: TRBJ2-3; V gene: TRBV7-2; clone size: many; CDR3 protein: ASTAGGPDTQY
J gene: TRBJ1-1; V gene: TRBV2; clone size: few; CDR3 protein: ASSDPGTVDMNTEAF
J gene: TRBJ2-7; V gene: TRBV7-9; clone size: few; CDR3 protein: ASSTNTGSYEQY
J gene: TRBJ1-1; V gene: TRBV7-3; clone size: NA; CDR3 protein: ASSPPRGGPENTEAF